This T cell receptor (beta chain) was recorded in a study of CD4 T cells in relation to SARS-CoV-2 and coronaviruses. For the study at large: TCR beta CDR3s were sequenced after approximately ten-day antigen culture of PBMCs.

The table lists this clone with a count of one. Its target is unknown. Here immunoSEQ multiplex PCR was the method, and the copy in TCRdb shows in-frame clones only, minus some. The sample yields roughly 30,000 clones, just under 75% seen once. CD4+ T cells from unexposed donors were obtained before the COVID-19 pandemic (2011-2018). The cells were cultured for around ten days before CD4+ T cells were isolated. Unexposed-donor CD4+ T cells were probed with SARS-CoV-2 S/N and four cold-coronavirus spikes, cells permitting. Trimming removed 1 base at V and 5 bases at J, with 12 bases between. Germline V gene sequence: CDR1 SQVTM, CDR2 ANQGSEA. This CDR3 contains 13 residues.

The sequence was obtained from a human donor in good health. V gene TRBV29-1 combines with J gene TRBJ2-7, with a tentative D call TRBD1 (6 bases). The source material was CD4+ T cells from PBMCs, cultured in vitro. CDR3 DNA: TGCAGCGTTGAAGTTGGCAGGGGAGACGAGCAGTACTTC. Translation gives CSVEVGRGDEQYF.